Described below is a single TCR beta chain sequence and its context. Antigen unknown. MiXCR, run by TCRdb on the RT-PCR reads, gives a single entry per CDR3 protein. In the table there are under 950,000 distinct CDR3 sequences, over 20% of which are singletons. This sample was included in a study of response to subunit inactivated influenza vaccine. This CDR3 has 17 residues. CDR1 and CDR2 from the germline V gene are KGHDR and SFDVKD. Trimming cost V 0 bases and J 5 bases; bases outside gene matches: 6. General study points: Authors suggested each seasonal influenza vaccination recruits few new T cells.

Sample: PBMCs from blood, taken around 5 days after vaccination. The chain carries TRBV24-1 and TRBJ2-2, with 9 bases aligning to TRBD1. The sequence was collected from a man in his forties or fifties who received an inactivated influenza vaccine. The CDR3 here is CATSDLPSDRGTGELFF. DNA of the CDR3: TGTGCCACCAGTGATTTGCCAAGCGACAGGGGGACCGGGGAGCTGTTTTTT.